This is a list of T cell receptor beta chains from one sample in a study of molecular identifiers for immune sequencing clone quantification. Each CDR3 protein is one row after TCRdb ran MiXCR on the PCR reads. This sample has around 470,000 distinct CDR3 sequences, with roughly 26% found just once. The specimen was naive CD8+ T cells from blood, with Jurkat cell RNA spiked in. Receptors were obtained from a human donor in good health. Some libraries in this study had Jurkat cell RNA spiked in. The CDR3 runs from the conserved cysteine through the conserved F or W. Fields, in order: clone size, J gene, D gene, V gene, CDR3 DNA, CDR3 protein. The D gene is left open where the match is weak. Clone size is stated in some rows and not others, as once, few, many or a class when expanded.

many TRBJ2-3 - TRBV11-2 TGTGCCAGCAGCTTACCGCATACGCAGTATTTT CASSLPHTQYF
many TRBJ1-5 - TRBV2 TGTGCCAGCAGTGTGTCTAGCAATCAGCCCCAGCATTTT CASSVSSNQPQHF
- TRBJ2-1 - TRBV5-1 TGCGCCAGCAGCTTGACCGACATAACCCAGGGTGAGCAGTTCTTC CASSLTDITQGEQFF
few TRBJ2-3 - TRBV30 TGTGCCTGGAGTTCTGGTCAGGGATCGGAGGGTGTCCTTTTT CAWSSGQGSEGVLF
many TRBJ1-5 - TRBV3-1 TGTGCCAGCAGCCAAGGAAGACAGCCCCAGCATTTT CASSQGRQPQHF
many TRBJ1-6 - TRBV7-8 TGTGCCAGCAGCTTAGTGGGGCAGGGTGCTTATAATTCACCCCTCCACTTT CASSLVGQGAYNSPLHF
few TRBJ2-7 TRBD1 TRBV6-2/TRBV6-3 TGTGCCAGCAGTTCAACAGGGGGAGAGCGCTACGAGCAGTACTTC CASSSTGGERYEQYF
few TRBJ2-1 - TRBV4-3 TGCGCCGGCAGCCAAGATGCGAGAGGCGCCACATCGGATGAGCAGTTCTTC CAGSQDARGATSDEQFF
few TRBJ2-2 - TRBV6-5 TGTGCCAGCGGTCATCCCGGGGAGCTGTTTTTT CASGHPGELFF
- TRBJ2-3 - TRBV4-1 TGCGCCAGCAGCCAAGTACGAACCCAAGGGAGCCGCACAGATACGCAGTGTTTT CASSQVRTQGSRTDTQCF
- TRBJ2-1 - TRBV13 TGTGCCAGCCTCCTTAGGGCGACCTACAATGAGCAGTTCTTC CASLLRATYNEQFF
- TRBJ2-7 - TRBV27 TGTGCCAGCAGTTCACAGGGGGGGGGCTACGAGCAGTACTTC CASSSQGGGYEQYF
many TRBJ2-7 - TRBV2 TGTGCCAGCACCGGCCCCGCCGGGACGGATGTCTACGAGCAGTACTTC CASTGPAGTDVYEQYF
many TRBJ1-5 TRBD1 TRBV13 TGTGCCAGCAGCCAAGGGGGCTACAATAGCAATCAGCCCCAGCATTTT CASSQGGYNSNQPQHF
- TRBJ2-5 TRBD1 TRBV27 TGTGCCAGCAGTCTGGGACAGGTTGGAATCCCCCAGACCCAGTACTTC CASSLGQVGIPQTQYF
many TRBJ2-3 TRBD1 TRBV7-2 TGTGCCAGCAGCTCTGAGGGACAGTTGTTATCCGATACGCAGTATTTT CASSSEGQLLSDTQYF
many TRBJ2-7 - TRBV20-1 TGCAGTGCCCCACGGGGGGCCCACGAGCAGTACTTC CSAPRGAHEQYF
few TRBJ2-1 - TRBV24-1 TGTGCCACCAGTGGGGGAGCTAGAGGCGCCTACAATGAGCAGTTCTTC CATSGGARGAYNEQFF
many TRBJ1-1 - TRBV27 TGTGCCAGCAGTTCTGCGGGGACCCCAGAAGCTTTCTTT CASSSAGTPEAFF
many TRBJ2-4 - TRBV2 TGTGCCAGCAGTGATCTGGCGGAGCAAGCCAAAAACATTCAGTACTTC CASSDLAEQAKNIQYF
few TRBJ2-7 - TRBV18 TGTGCCAGCTCACCCCAAGGACAGTACGAGCAGTACTTC CASSPQGQYEQYF
many TRBJ2-7 TRBD1 TRBV28 TGTGCCAGCAGGACAGGGGCATACGAGCAGTACTTC CASRTGAYEQYF
- TRBJ2-7 TRBD2 TRBV5-4 TGTGCCAGCAGCTCCGGGACTAGCGGAGCCACGGGCGAGCAGTACTTC CASSSGTSGATGEQYF
- TRBJ2-5 - TRBV3-1 TGTGCCAGCAGCCAAGAGGGACCGTACCCCCAAGAGACCCAGTACTTC CASSQEGPYPQETQYF
few TRBJ2-7 - TRBV28 TGTGCCAGCAGTCACTCCATTATGGACCTGGTAACCACCGACGAGCAGTACTTC CASSHSIMDLVTTDEQYF
- TRBJ2-7 TRBD1 TRBV20-1 TGCAGTGCTAAAAAACTCGGACAGGGACCCTCCTACGAGCAGTACTTC CSAKKLGQGPSYEQYF
- TRBJ2-1 - TRBV9 TGTGCCAGCAGTCACCGGGACCTTTACCATGAGCGGTTCTTC CASSHRDLYHERFF
- TRBJ2-1 - TRBV19 TGTGCCAGTAGTATGGCCGCCGCCAATGAGCAGTTCTTC CASSMAAANEQFF